Each of the 4 T cell receptor beta chains below was sequenced from the same sample in a study of shared clonotypes between healthy human individuals. Repertoires were generated with immunoSEQ multiplex PCR, while TCRdb's copy carries only in-frame clones and drops some. This table holds roughly 1.5 million clones, around 98% found once. The sample consisted of naive CD4+ T cells sorted from blood. Subset in this sample: CD45RA+ positively selected. These TCRs come from a man younger than 45 in good health.

The chain couples TRBV20-1 to TRBJ2-7; a possible D gene is TRBD1 (6 bases). Trimming removed 7 bases at V and 9 bases at J, with 16 bases between. Germline values: CDR1 DFQATT, CDR2 SNEGSKA (reference sequence). The CDR3 runs 11 residues. The CDR3 coding sequence is TGCAGTGTTAGGACAGACGGCGTGCAGTACTTC. Translated: CSVRTDGVQYF.

The rearrangement links TRBV7-9 to TRBJ2-3; 9 nucleotides line up with TRBD2. There are 12 residues in the CDR3. Trimming removed 4 bases from V and 7 bases from J; junction bases left unmatched: 0. Germline CDR1 reads SEHNR; CDR2 reads FQNEAQ (reference sequence). The CDR3 here is CASSSSGNTQYF. The DNA for the CDR3 is TGTGCCAGCAGCTCTAGCGGGAATACGCAGTATTTT. Complete variable domain (other parts from reference TRBV7-9 and TRBJ2-3): DTGVSQNPRHKITKRGQNVTFRCDPISEHNRLYWYRQTLGQGPEFLTYFQNEAQLEKSRLLSDRFSAERPKGSFSTLEIQRTEQGDSAMYLCASSSSGNTQYFGPGTRLTVL.

The gene calls are TRBV19 and TRBJ2-7; a weak D match, TRBD2 (5 bases). Trimming stripped 1 base from V and 3 bases from J, with 16 bases between. Germline V gene sequence: CDR1 LNHDA, CDR2 SQIVND (reference sequence). There are 16 residues in the CDR3. CDR3 DNA: TGTGCCAGTAGTATAGTGGCGGAGGCCCGGCTCTACGAGCAGTACTTC. As protein: CASSIVAEARLYEQYF.

The chain combines TRBV19 with TRBJ2-3; TRBD2 matches at 12 bases. J gave up 1 base and V 4 bases, and 9 bases lay outside the gene matches. The CDR3 runs to 18 residues. The germline gives CDR1 LNHDA, CDR2 SQIVND (reference sequence). The CDR3 is CASSSLPSGRGGTDTQYF. CDR3 coding DNA: TGTGCCAGTAGTAGTCTCCCTAGCGGGAGGGGCGGCACAGATACGCAGTATTTT. The full variable domain, its missing parts supplied by reference TRBV19 and TRBJ2-3, is DGGITQSPKYLFRKEGQNVTLSCEQNLNHDAMYWYRQDPGQGLRLIYYSQIVNDFQKGDIAEGYSVSREKKESFPLTVTSAQKNPTAFYLCASSSLPSGRGGTDTQYFGPGTRLTVL.